The T cell receptor (beta chain) described here comes from a study of blood T cell repertoires in COVID-19. Study-level information: Samples came from the United States, Italy and Spain, spanning acute and convalescent COVID-19.

Germline CDR1 is SGDLS and CDR2 is YYNGEE. Germline trimming cut 0 bases from V and 4 bases from J; bases unmatched to any gene: 6. This CDR3 region has 16 residues. Sequencing used immunoSEQ multiplex PCR; TCRdb keeps in-frame clones, though not all of them. The sample has fewer than 300,000 clones; around 87% are singletons. The receptor's source is a woman aged 50 to 60 with acute or convalescent COVID-19. J is TRBJ1-2 and V is TRBV9; 10 nucleotides align to TRBD1. The sample consisted of peripheral blood. The CDR3, as DNA: TGTGCCAGCAGCGTAGAGGGGGACAGGGGTCTCTATGGCTACACCTTC. This encodes CASSVEGDRGLYGYTF.